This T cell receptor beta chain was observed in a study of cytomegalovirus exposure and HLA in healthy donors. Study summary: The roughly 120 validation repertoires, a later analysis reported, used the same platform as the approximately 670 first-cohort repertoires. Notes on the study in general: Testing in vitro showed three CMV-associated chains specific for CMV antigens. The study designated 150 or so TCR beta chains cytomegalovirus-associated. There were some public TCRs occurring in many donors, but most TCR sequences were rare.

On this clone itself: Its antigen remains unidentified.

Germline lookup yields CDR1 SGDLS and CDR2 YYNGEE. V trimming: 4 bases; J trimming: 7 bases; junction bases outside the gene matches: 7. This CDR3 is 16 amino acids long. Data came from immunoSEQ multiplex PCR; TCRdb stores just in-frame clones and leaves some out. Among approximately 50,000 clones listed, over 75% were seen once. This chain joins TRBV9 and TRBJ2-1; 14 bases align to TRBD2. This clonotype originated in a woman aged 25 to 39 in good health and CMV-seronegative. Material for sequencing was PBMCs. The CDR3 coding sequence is TGTGCCAGCAGCTCCGGGACTAGCGGGAGTACTAATGAGCAGTTCTTC. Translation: CASSSGTSGSTNEQFF. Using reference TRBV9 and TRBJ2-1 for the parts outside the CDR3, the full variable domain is DSGVTQTPKHLITATGQRVTLRCSPRSGDLSVYWYQQSLDQGLQFLIQYYNGEERAKGNILERFSAQQFPDLHSELNLSSLELGDSALYFCASSSGTSGSTNEQFFGPGTRLTVL.